This TCR beta chain was recorded in a study of PD-1 and CTLA-4 blockade in melanoma (dated by TCRdb to 2020 to 2023). For context, the study as a whole: The study compared how PD-1 blockade and CTLA-4 blockade affected the melanoma-reactive CD8 T cell response in patients with melanoma.

Comment on this clone: Its antigen remains unidentified. No much larger clone exists at a distance of one base, and base qualities are not known.

The library was obtained by the immunoSEQ multiplex PCR assay. In its TCRdb copy, this immuneACCESS table keeps in-frame sequences only and misses some clones. Where compared with another copy, unresolved V genes explain less than half of these, and the others have no known cause. This sample holds about 32,000 clones; roughly nine tenths were observed only once. The top ten clones comprise around 6.3% of the sample. This clonotype was sampled from a human donor with melanoma. The input for sequencing was CD8+ T cells from peripheral blood, taken from a patient given anti-PD-1 treatment.

The CDR3 amino acid sequence is: CAWSDPFGGAYYEQYF. The nucleotides are TGTGCCTGGAGTGACCCATTTGGGGGCGCGTACTACGAGCAGTACTTC. This sequence uses TRBV30 and TRBJ2-7, with a tentative D gene TRBD1 over 6 matching bases. The trim is 1 base for V and 3 bases for J, with a gap of 19 bases between the germline ends. The CDR3 numbers 16 residues from cysteine through phenylalanine. Only the CDR3 DNA is retained, 48 bases long and in frame from the first base. In the germline V gene (reference sequence), CDR1 corresponds to GTSNPN and CDR2 to SVGIG. This CDR3, with the reference TRBV30 and TRBJ2-7 proteins standing in past its ends, gives the full variable domain SQTIHQWPATLVQPVGSPLSLECTVEGTSNPNLYWYRQAAGRGLQLLFYSVGIGQISSEVPQNLSASRPQDRQFILSSKKLLLSDSGFYLCAWSDPFGGAYYEQYFGPGTRLTVT.